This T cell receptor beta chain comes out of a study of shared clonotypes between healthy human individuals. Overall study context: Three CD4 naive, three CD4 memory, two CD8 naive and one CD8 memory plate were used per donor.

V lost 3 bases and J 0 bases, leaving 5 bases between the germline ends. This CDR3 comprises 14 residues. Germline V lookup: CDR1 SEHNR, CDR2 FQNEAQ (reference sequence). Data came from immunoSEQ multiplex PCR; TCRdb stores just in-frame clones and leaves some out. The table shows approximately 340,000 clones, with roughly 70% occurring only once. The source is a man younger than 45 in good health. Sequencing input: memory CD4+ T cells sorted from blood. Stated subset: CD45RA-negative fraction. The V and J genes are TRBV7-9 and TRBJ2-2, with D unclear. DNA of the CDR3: TGTGCCAGCAGCTTTAACGCGAACACCGGGGAGCTGTTTTTT. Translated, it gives CASSFNANTGELFF. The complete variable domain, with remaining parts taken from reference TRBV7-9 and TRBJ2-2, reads DTGVSQNPRHKITKRGQNVTFRCDPISEHNRLYWYRQTLGQGPEFLTYFQNEAQLEKSRLLSDRFSAERPKGSFSTLEIQRTEQGDSAMYLCASSFNANTGELFFGEGSRLTVL.